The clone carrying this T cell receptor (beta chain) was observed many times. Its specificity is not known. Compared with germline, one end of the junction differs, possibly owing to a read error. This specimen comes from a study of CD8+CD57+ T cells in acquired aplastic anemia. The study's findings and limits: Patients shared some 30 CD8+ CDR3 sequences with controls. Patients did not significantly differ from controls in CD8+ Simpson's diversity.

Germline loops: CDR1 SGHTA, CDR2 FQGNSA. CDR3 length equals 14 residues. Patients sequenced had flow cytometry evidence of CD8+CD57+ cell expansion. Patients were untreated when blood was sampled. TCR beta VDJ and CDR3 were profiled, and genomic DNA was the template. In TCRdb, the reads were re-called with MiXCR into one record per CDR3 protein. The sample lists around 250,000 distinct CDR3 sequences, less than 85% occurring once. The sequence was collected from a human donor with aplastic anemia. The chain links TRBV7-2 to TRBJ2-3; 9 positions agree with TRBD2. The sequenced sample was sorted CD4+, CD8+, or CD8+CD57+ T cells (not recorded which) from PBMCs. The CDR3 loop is CASSLASGSGDTQF. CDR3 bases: TGTGCCAGCAGCTTAGCTAGCGGGAGCGGAGATACGCAGTTT.